The clone carrying this T cell receptor beta chain has only one observation. Its cognate antigen is unknown. V dropped 7 bases and J dropped 7; count of bases not matched to a gene: 10. Germline-derived CDR1 and CDR2 are SGHRS and YFSETQ. The CDR3 length is 13 residues. The source of the sample is a study of response to subunit inactivated influenza vaccine. General study results and limits: There was a suggestion from the authors that each seasonal influenza vaccination recruits few new T cells.

Using its own MiXCR run on the RT-PCR reads, TCRdb lists one record per CDR3 protein. The sample consists of more than 450,000 distinct CDR3 sequences, 11% of them appearing once. These sequences were also reported in another study, on T cells expressing NK-cell markers. As that study records: TCR beta libraries carry UMIs added by 5'RACE template switching. There were seven HCMV-seropositive donors and one seronegative donor among the eight sequenced. Only alpha-beta TCR T cells were sorted in several experiments, using an anti-gamma-delta TCR antibody.

This clonotype originated in a man in his fifties or sixties who received an inactivated influenza vaccine. This rearrangement joins TRBV5-1 to TRBJ2-5; TRBD1 matches at 7 bases. The source material was PBMCs from blood, sampled on the day of vaccination. In DNA, the CDR3 is TGCGCCAGCTTCGGACAGGCAAAAGCGACCCAGTACTTC. Amino acids: CASFGQAKATQYF.